The rows below give T cell receptor beta chains drawn from one sample of a study of shared clonotypes between healthy human individuals. Profiled with immunoSEQ multiplex PCR; TCRdb holds only in-frame clones, not every one. The sample has over a million clones, around 97% seen once. Input material: naive CD4+ T cells sorted from blood. Receptors were obtained from a man aged 25-45 years in good health. Each CDR3 is given with its conserved first and last residue. The order of the fields is CDR3 protein, CDR3 DNA, D gene, J gene, clone size, V gene. D genes are given only for firm matches. Only some rows state a clone size, as once, few, many or a class for expanded clones.

CASSLDGLAAQETQYF,TGTGCCAGCAGCTTAGACGGACTAGCGGCTCAAGAGACCCAGTACTTC,TRBD2,TRBJ2-5,once,TRBV7-2
CASSYQSGSSTDTQYF,TGTGCCAGCAGTTACCAAAGCGGGAGTAGCACAGATACGCAGTATTTT,TRBD2,TRBJ2-3,.,TRBV6-6
CASSLASPGLGSGTNTQYF,TGTGCCAGTAGTCTGGCCTCACCGGGACTAGGGTCTGGGACTAATACGCAGTATTTT,TRBD2,TRBJ2-3,.,TRBV19
CASFPGQDLPNYGYTF,TGTGCCAGTTTTCCGGGACAGGACCTGCCAAACTATGGCTACACCTTC,TRBD1,TRBJ1-2,.,TRBV19
CASSSGRTSGSYNEQFF,TGCGCCAGCAGCTCTGGAAGGACTAGCGGGAGCTACAATGAGCAGTTCTTC,TRBD2,TRBJ2-1,.,TRBV5-1
CASSLFGRSEQFF,TGTGCCAGCAGCTTATTCGGGAGGAGTGAGCAGTTCTTC,TRBD2,TRBJ2-1,.,TRBV11-2
CASSVTSGLPYEQYF,TGTGCCAGTAGTGTGACTAGCGGGCTTCCCTACGAGCAGTACTTC,TRBD2,TRBJ2-7,.,TRBV19
CASSVIAGTNTGELFF,TGTGCCAGCAGCGTAATCGCGGGGACGAACACCGGGGAGCTGTTTTTT,.,TRBJ2-2,.,TRBV9
CASSLAPLGRETQYF,TGCGCCAGCAGCTTGGCCCCGCTGGGGCGGGAGACCCAGTACTTC,.,TRBJ2-5,.,TRBV5-1
CASTATGGNIQYF,TGTGCCAGCACCGCGACCGGGGGGAACATTCAGTACTTC,TRBD2,TRBJ2-4,.,TRBV9
CASTPTVAGGRARNEQFF,TGTGCCAGCACCCCGACAGTGGCCGGCGGGAGGGCTCGCAATGAGCAGTTCTTC,TRBD2,TRBJ2-1,.,TRBV28
CASSYLTGTTNTEAFF,TGTGCCAGCAGCTATTTAACCGGGACAACGAACACTGAAGCTTTCTTT,.,TRBJ1-1,once,TRBV5-8
CASSQDGPVETQYF,TGTGCCAGCAGCCAAGACGGGCCCGTCGAGACCCAGTACTTC,.,TRBJ2-5,.,TRBV7-6
CSVNSAYEQYF,TGCAGCGTTAATTCAGCCTACGAGCAGTACTTC,.,TRBJ2-7,.,TRBV29-1
CASSLQLAGNTDTQYF,TGTGCCAGCAGCTTACAACTAGCGGGGAACACAGATACGCAGTATTTT,TRBD2,TRBJ2-3,.,TRBV7-8
CASSLEGKLGRKAFF,TGTGCCAGCAGCTTGGAAGGTAAGCTGGGCAGGAAAGCTTTCTTT,.,TRBJ1-1,.,TRBV5-4
CASSAPGSYNEQFF,TGTGCCAGCAGCGCCCCAGGGTCCTACAATGAGCAGTTCTTC,.,TRBJ2-1,.,TRBV7-9
CASSASGTGEQYF,TGTGCCAGCAGTGCCTCCGGGACAGGAGAGCAGTACTTC,TRBD1,TRBJ2-7,.,TRBV6-4
CASSQGQSYEQYF,TGTGCCAGCAGCCAGGGACAGAGCTACGAGCAGTACTTC,TRBD1,TRBJ2-7,.,TRBV7-8
CASRRQARTGEQYF,TGTGCCAGTAGAAGACAGGCACGGACGGGGGAGCAGTACTTC,.,TRBJ2-7,.,TRBV19
CASSGLYSSYNEQFF,TGTGCCAGCAGCGGCCTGTATAGCTCCTACAATGAGCAGTTCTTC,.,TRBJ2-1,.,TRBV2
CAISESSRGFREQFF,TGTGCCATCAGTGAGTCGTCCAGGGGTTTTCGGGAGCAGTTCTTC,.,TRBJ2-1,.,TRBV10-3
CASSETSGSLDTQYF,TGTGCCAGCAGCGAGACTAGCGGGAGTTTAGATACGCAGTATTTT,TRBD2,TRBJ2-3,once,TRBV9
CASSLNPRGGGNEQFF,TGTGCCAGCAGCTTAAACCCGAGGGGAGGGGGCAATGAGCAGTTCTTC,.,TRBJ2-1,.,TRBV9
CASSGDRGNEKLFF,TGTGCCAGCAGCGGGGACAGAGGAAATGAAAAACTGTTTTTT,TRBD1,TRBJ1-4,.,TRBV5-4
CASSLWGNNEKLFF,TGTGCCAGCAGCTTATGGGGAAATAATGAAAAACTGTTTTTT,.,TRBJ1-4,.,TRBV5-4
CASRNRDSLYEQYF,TGTGCCAGCAGGAATCGGGACAGCCTATACGAGCAGTACTTC,TRBD1,TRBJ2-7,.,TRBV6-5
CASSIEVNYGYTF,TGTGCCAGTAGTATTGAGGTGAACTATGGCTACACCTTC,.,TRBJ1-2,.,TRBV19